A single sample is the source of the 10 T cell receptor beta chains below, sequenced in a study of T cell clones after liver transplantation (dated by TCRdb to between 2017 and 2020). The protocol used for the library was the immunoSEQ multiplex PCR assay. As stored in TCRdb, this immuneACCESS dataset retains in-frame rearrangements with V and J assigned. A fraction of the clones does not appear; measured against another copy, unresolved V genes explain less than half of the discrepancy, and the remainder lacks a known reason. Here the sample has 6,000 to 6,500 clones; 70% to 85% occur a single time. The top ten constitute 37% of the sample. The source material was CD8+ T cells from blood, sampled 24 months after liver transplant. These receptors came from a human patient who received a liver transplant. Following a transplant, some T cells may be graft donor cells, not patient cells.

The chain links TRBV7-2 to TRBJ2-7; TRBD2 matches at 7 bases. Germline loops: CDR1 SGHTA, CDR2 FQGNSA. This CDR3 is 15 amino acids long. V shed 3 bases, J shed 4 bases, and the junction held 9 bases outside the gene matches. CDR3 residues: CASSFIVGGRYEQYF. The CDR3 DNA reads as TGTGCCAGCAGCTTTATAGTGGGAGGGAGGTACGAGCAGTACTTC.

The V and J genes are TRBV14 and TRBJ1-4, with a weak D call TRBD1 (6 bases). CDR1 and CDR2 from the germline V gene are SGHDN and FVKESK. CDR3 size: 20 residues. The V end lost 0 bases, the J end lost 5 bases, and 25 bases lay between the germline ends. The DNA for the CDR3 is TGTGCCAGCAGCCAAGATGAACACCGGGACATCCCCCTAAGGAATGAAAAACTGTTTTTT. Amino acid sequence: CASSQDEHRDIPLRNEKLFF. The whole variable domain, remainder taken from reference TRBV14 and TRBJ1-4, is EAGVTQFPSHSVIEKGQTVTLRCDPISGHDNLYWYRRVMGKEIKFLLHFVKESKQDESGMPNNRFLAERTGGTYSTLKVQPAELEDSGVYFCASSQDEHRDIPLRNEKLFFGSGTQLSVL.

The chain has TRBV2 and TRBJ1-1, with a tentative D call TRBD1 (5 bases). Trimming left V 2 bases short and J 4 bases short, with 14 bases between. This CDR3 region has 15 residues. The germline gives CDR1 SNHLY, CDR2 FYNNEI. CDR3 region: CASSEWGKEGTEAFF. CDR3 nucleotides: TGTGCCAGCAGTGAATGGGGGAAGGAGGGCACTGAAGCTTTCTTT.

CDR3 DNA: TGTGCCAGCAGCTTGCGGGGATCCGATACGCAGTATTTT. Encoded protein: CASSLRGSDTQYF. The rearrangement uses TRBV5-6 and TRBJ2-3, with D tentatively TRBD2 (5 bases). Germline V lookup: CDR1 SGHDT, CDR2 YYEEEE. There are 13 residues in the CDR3. V lost 1 base and J 6 bases, leaving 9 bases between the germline ends.

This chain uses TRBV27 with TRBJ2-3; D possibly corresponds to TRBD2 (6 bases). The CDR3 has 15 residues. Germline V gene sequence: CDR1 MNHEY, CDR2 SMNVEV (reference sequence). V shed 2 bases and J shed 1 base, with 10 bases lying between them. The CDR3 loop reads CASSLGASGTDTQYF. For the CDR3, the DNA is TGTGCCAGCAGTTTAGGGGCTAGCGGCACAGATACGCAGTATTTT.

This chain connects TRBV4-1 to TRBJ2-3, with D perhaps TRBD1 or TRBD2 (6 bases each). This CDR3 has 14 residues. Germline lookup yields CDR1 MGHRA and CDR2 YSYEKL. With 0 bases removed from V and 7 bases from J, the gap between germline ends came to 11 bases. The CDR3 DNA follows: TGCGCCAGCAGCCAAGAGGGGGGCTCCTATACGCAGTATTTT. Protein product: CASSQEGGSYTQYF.

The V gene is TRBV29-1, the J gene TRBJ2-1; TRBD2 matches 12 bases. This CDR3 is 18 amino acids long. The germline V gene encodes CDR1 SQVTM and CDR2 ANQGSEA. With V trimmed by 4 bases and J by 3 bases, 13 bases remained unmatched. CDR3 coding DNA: TGCAGCGTTGTGCCAAGCCTGGGACTAGCGGGCCTCTACAATGAGCAGTTCTTC. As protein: CSVVPSLGLAGLYNEQFF.

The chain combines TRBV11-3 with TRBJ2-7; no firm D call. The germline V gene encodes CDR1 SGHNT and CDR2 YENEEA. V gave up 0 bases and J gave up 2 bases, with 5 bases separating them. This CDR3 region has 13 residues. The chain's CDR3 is CASSLDSAYEQYF. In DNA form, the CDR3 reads TGTGCCAGCAGCTTAGATTCGGCCTACGAGCAGTACTTC.

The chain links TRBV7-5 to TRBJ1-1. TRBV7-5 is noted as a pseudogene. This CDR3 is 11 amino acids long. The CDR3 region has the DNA TGTGCCAGCTTAGGCACGACTGAAGCTTTCTTT. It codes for CASLGTTEAFF.

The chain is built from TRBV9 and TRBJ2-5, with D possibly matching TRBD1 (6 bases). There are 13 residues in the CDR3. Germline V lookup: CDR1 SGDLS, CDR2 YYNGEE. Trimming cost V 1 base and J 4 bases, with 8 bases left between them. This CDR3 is CASSVWDTETQYF. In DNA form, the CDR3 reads TGTGCCAGCAGCGTATGGGACACAGAGACCCAGTACTTC.